The 9 T cell receptor beta chains presented below share a single source sample, sequenced in a study of PD-1 blockade in classical Hodgkin lymphoma. The data were produced by immunoSEQ multiplex PCR, yet TCRdb's version contains in-frame clones alone and is incomplete. In the table there are about 41,000 clones, nearly 70% of which are singletons. Stated time point: cycle 4 day 1 (C4D1), after more than 5 weeks of nivolumab. Every single patient, without exception, relapsed after autologous stem cell transplantation, and brentuximab vedotin exposure varied. Sequencing used peripheral blood mononuclear cells (PBMCs), obtained before the fourth cycle of nivolumab. Source of these receptors: a human donor with classical Hodgkin lymphoma.

The gene calls are TRBV5-6 and TRBJ2-5; D gene ambiguous. The CDR3 is 16 residues long. The V end lost 4 bases, the J end lost 3 bases, and 19 bases lay between the germline ends. The V gene's germline CDR1 is SGHDT and CDR2 YYEEEE. The CDR3 protein is CASSRRAEEYEETQYF. CDR3 bases: TGTGCCAGCAGCAGGCGTGCAGAAGAGTATGAAGAGACCCAGTACTTC.

Here the CDR3 DNA reads TGTGCCAGCAGTTTACGTGCAGGGAGGCAGCCCCAGCATTTT. Encoded protein: CASSLRAGRQPQHF. The chain is built from TRBV28 and TRBJ1-5; weak D call: TRBD1 (5 bases). CDR3 size: 14 residues. Germline CDR1 is MDHEN and CDR2 is SYDVKM. Trimming stripped 2 bases from V and 7 bases from J, with 12 bases between.

This clone was picked up many times. This chain uses TRBV10-3 with TRBJ2-7, with 12 bases fitting TRBD2. The CDR3 contains 18 residues. The V gene end was trimmed by 3 bases and the J gene end by 0 bases; junction bases not matched to a gene: 9. Per the germline V gene, CDR1 is ENHRY and CDR2 is SYGVKD. The CDR3 sequence is CAISESPRTSGVSYEQYF. Written as DNA, the CDR3 is TGTGCCATCAGTGAATCCCCCAGGACTAGCGGGGTCTCCTACGAGCAGTACTTC.

The chain has TRBV14 and TRBJ2-7; 8 bases agree with TRBD1. Germline trimming cut 2 bases from V and 2 bases from J; bases unmatched to any gene: 8. Germline CDR1 is SGHDN and CDR2 is FVKESK. The CDR3 extends over 16 amino acids. This CDR3 is CASSQIWTGRTYEQYF. In nucleotides, the CDR3 is TGTGCCAGCAGCCAAATCTGGACAGGGAGGACCTACGAGCAGTACTTC.

This clone was recorded only once. V gene TRBV19 combines with J gene TRBJ2-7; either TRBD1 or TRBD2 may fit D (5 bases each). Germline assignment: CDR1 LNHDA and CDR2 SQIVND (reference sequence). The CDR3 spans 11 residues. V dropped 5 bases and J dropped 5 bases, with 7 bases sitting between them. CDR3 nucleotides: TGTGCCAGTAGTCGAGGGGACGAGCAGTACTTC. Translated, it gives CASSRGDEQYF.

CDR3 bases: TGTGCCTTCCAGGGAGGAGGCGGTTCTTCAACTAATGAAAAACTGTTTTTT. This codes for CAFQGGGGSSTNEKLFF. The chain recombines TRBV30 with TRBJ1-4, with D possibly matching TRBD1 (5 bases). CDR3 length: 17 amino acids. Germline CDR1 GTSNPN, CDR2 SVGIG (reference sequence). Trimming pared 7 bases from V and 0 bases from J, leaving 21 bases between.

The chain employs TRBV28 and TRBJ1-1; a weak D match, TRBD1 (5 bases). This CDR3 spans 12 amino acids. Trimming removed 6 bases from V and 4 bases from J, with 9 bases in between. Germline V lookup: CDR1 MDHEN, CDR2 SYDVKM. This chain's CDR3 is CASRQGSTEAFF. CDR3 in DNA: TGTGCCAGCAGGCAGGGAAGCACTGAAGCTTTCTTT.

The V and J genes are TRBV5-6 and TRBJ1-5; 7 nucleotides match TRBD1. After removal of 3 bases from V and 5 bases from J, the junction contained 14 bases not matched to a gene. Germline V gene lookup returns CDR1 SGHDT and CDR2 YYEEEE. The length of the CDR3 is 17 residues. The CDR3 loop reads CASSSLTGTEGYQPQHF. Written as DNA, the CDR3 is TGTGCCAGCAGCTCCCTGACCGGGACAGAGGGGTATCAGCCCCAGCATTTT. The full variable domain, with the rest looked up from reference TRBV5-6 and TRBJ1-5, is DAGVTQSPTHLIKTRGQQVTLRCSPKSGHDTVSWYQQALGQGPQFIFQYYEEEERQRGNFPDRFSGHQFPNYSSELNVNALLLGDSALYLCASSSLTGTEGYQPQHFGDGTRLSIL.

The chain combines TRBV4-3 with TRBJ2-1; 9 bases align to TRBD2. The germline CDR1 and CDR2 sequences are LGHNA and YSLEER. Trimming removed 0 bases from V and 3 bases from J; junction bases left unmatched: 12. There are 19 residues in the CDR3. The CDR3 loop is CASSQDFWGGSGGYNEQFF. The CDR3 DNA reads as TGCGCCAGCAGCCAAGATTTTTGGGGTGGTAGCGGGGGCTACAATGAGCAGTTCTTC.